The clone carrying this T cell receptor beta chain was recorded many times. TCRdb called the 5' RACE reads again in MiXCR, with one record for every CDR3 protein. The data contain about 340,000 distinct CDR3 sequences, approximately 3.9% of them seen just once; the ten biggest clones take up 24%. The sample originates from a study of T cells after yellow fever vaccination. This CDR3 region has 19 residues. V lost 5 bases and J lost 1; bases outside the gene matches: 14. From germline, CDR1 is SSHAT and CDR2 FNYEAQ (reference sequence). This sequence originates from a man aged 18 to 29 who received the YFV17D yellow fever vaccine. Sample: PBMCs, taken 5 days after the yellow fever booster vaccination. The rearrangement uses TRBV7-7 and TRBJ2-2; 9 bases agree with TRBD1. For the CDR3, the DNA is TGTGCCAGCAGCCCAGACGACAGGGGGACCACCGGGAACACCGGGGAGCTGTTTTTT. Translating it yields CASSPDDRGTTGNTGELFF.